The present entry profiles one TCR beta chain with its context. The target of this receptor is not known. Per-base quality was not reported, and no clone a single base away is much larger than it. Libraries were made using the immunoSEQ multiplex PCR assay. TCRdb took over this immuneACCESS table, retaining in-frame rearrangements with V and J assigned. Such tables are incomplete; in checked studies, under half of the missing clones stem from an unresolved V gene, and the remainder is unexplained. In this sample the table shows some 4,000 clones, 11% to 15% of which occur a single time. The ten top clones hold roughly a fifth of the sample. This sample was taken from a study of tumour-infiltrating T cells in Burkitt lymphoma (dated by TCRdb to the early 2020s). About the full investigation: The Burkitt lymphoma cohort included 80 to 85 patients and covered every epidemiological subtype of the disease. When TCR repertoire data were correlated with clinical outcome, productive clonality turned out to predict both overall and progression-free survival, independent of established prognosticators, age at diagnosis among them.

Broad study findings and their caveats: Several public clonotypes were found to be shared across numerous Burkitt lymphoma patients, which suggests a shared tumour neoantigen selection that is absent from diffuse large B-cell lymphoma.

CDR1 GTSNPN and CDR2 SVGIG were looked up in the germline V gene (reference sequence). V and J are trimmed by 2 bases and 4 bases, and the gene matches miss 7 bases of the junction. The CDR3 has 15 amino acids, counting the end cysteine and phenylalanine. Only the CDR3 portion is preserved as DNA: 45 bases, with reading frame beginning at the first base. The clonotype was recovered from a human donor with Burkitt lymphoma. The rearrangement combines TRBV30 with TRBJ1-4; TRBD1 agrees with 7 junctional bases. Sequenced: tumor tissue. The DNA reads as follows: TGTGCCTGGAGTACCGGGACAGCAGATAATGAAAAACTGTTTTTT. It is translated as CAWSTGTADNEKLFF. With all but the CDR3 taken from the reference TRBV30 and TRBJ1-4 genes, the full variable domain is: SQTIHQWPATLVQPVGSPLSLECTVEGTSNPNLYWYRQAAGRGLQLLFYSVGIGQISSEVPQNLSASRPQDRQFILSSKKLLLSDSGFYLCAWSTGTADNEKLFFGSGTQLSVL.